The 14 T cell receptor beta chains presented below share a single source sample, sequenced in a study of T-cell reconstitution after alpha-beta-depleted transplantation in children. Preparation of the TCRbeta library involved a method that used unique molecular identifiers. Each CDR3 protein is one row after TCRdb ran MiXCR on the PCR reads. In the table there are roughly 310,000 distinct CDR3 sequences, roughly 21% of which are singletons. The input for sequencing was PBMCs, mostly from graft donor cells, taken 180 days after TCRalphabeta/CD19-depleted stem cell transplant. These receptor sequences come from a male patient aged 10 to 17 who had a stem cell transplant for acute lymphoblastic leukemia, so the T cells may come from the graft donor.

The rearrangement uses TRBV18 and TRBJ2-4; a possible D gene is TRBD1 (5 bases). The CDR3 runs 13 residues. The germline gives CDR1 KGHSH, CDR2 LQKENI. Trimming took 3 bases from V and 5 from J, leaving 8 bases between them. The CDR3 sequence: CASSPLRENIQYF. DNA for the CDR3: TGTGCCAGCTCACCGCTCAGGGAAAACATTCAGTACTTC.

The rearrangement joins TRBV20-1 to TRBJ2-5; perhaps TRBD2 as D (6 bases). Germline loops: CDR1 DFQATT, CDR2 SNEGSKA (reference sequence). V shed 3 bases and J shed 5 bases, with 13 bases lying between them. CDR3 length: 13 amino acids. The CDR3 sequence is CSASPGEGETQYF. The CDR3 DNA sequence: TGCAGTGCTAGTCCGGGAGAAGGGGAGACCCAGTACTTC.

The V call is TRBV7-9, the J call TRBJ1-2, with TRBD1 matching 9 bases. CDR3 length: 16 amino acids. Germline V lookup: CDR1 SEHNR, CDR2 FQNEAQ (reference sequence). Trimming removed 0 bases from V and 3 bases from J; junction bases left unmatched: 5. The CDR3 loop is CASSLAWDREDYGYTF. The DNA for the CDR3 is TGTGCCAGCAGCTTAGCTTGGGACAGGGAAGACTATGGCTACACCTTC.

This chain connects TRBV10-3 to TRBJ1-1, with D maybe TRBD1 (6 bases). The CDR3 spans 11 residues. The V end was cut by 4 bases, the J end by 10 bases, with 10 bases between. Germline-derived CDR1 and CDR2 are ENHRY and SYGVKD. The CDR3, as DNA: TGTGCCATCAGTGTAGGGGGATCAGCTTTCTTT. This translates into CAISVGGSAFF.

This chain uses TRBV5-8 with TRBJ1-1; D unclear. CDR1 is SGHTS and CDR2 is YDEGEE in the germline V gene. This CDR3 comprises 12 residues. V gave up 1 base and J gave up 11 bases, with 12 bases separating them. CDR3 sequence: CASSLTQRWAFF. As DNA, the CDR3 is TGTGCCAGCAGCTTGACCCAAAGATGGGCTTTCTTT.

The chain recombines TRBV4-2 with TRBJ2-2; D is undetermined. This CDR3 has 14 residues. CDR1 is LGHNA, CDR2 YNFKEQ, per germline. The V gene lost 3 bases and the J gene lost 0 bases, with 5 bases spanning the gap. The CDR3 nucleotides are TGTGCCAGCAGCCAGGTTTCGAACACCGGGGAGCTGTTTTTT. It encodes CASSQVSNTGELFF.

The V gene is TRBV7-3, the J gene TRBJ2-1; 9 nucleotides align to TRBD1. Germline V CDR1 and CDR2: SGHTA, FQGTGA. The CDR3 runs to 16 residues. V was pared by 2 bases and J by 4 bases, with 6 bases of the junction left unmatched. Here the CDR3 reads CASSLGTGTGYNEQFF. CDR3 sequence (DNA): TGTGCCAGCAGCTTAGGGACCGGGACAGGGTACAATGAGCAGTTCTTC.

The V gene is TRBV20-1, the J gene TRBJ2-7; the D gene is possibly TRBD2 (6 bases). The germline CDR1 and CDR2 sequences are DFQATT and SNEGSKA (reference sequence). Trimming left V 3 bases short and J 4 bases short, with 13 bases between. The CDR3 runs 13 residues. The CDR3 sequence: CSARGGSRYEQYF. The CDR3 bases are TGCAGTGCTAGGGGGGGTAGTAGGTACGAGCAGTACTTC.

The chain joins TRBV5-5 to TRBJ2-5, with no clear D. Germline V gene lookup returns CDR1 SGHKS and CDR2 YYEKEE (reference sequence). CDR3 length: 12 residues. The germline V and J ends were trimmed by 4 bases and 5 bases, with 9 bases remaining between them. The DNA for the CDR3 is TGTGCCAGCAGCGCGTACTGGGAGACCCAGTACTTC. Translation gives CASSAYWETQYF.

This clonotype has just a few counts. V usage is TRBV5-5 and J usage is TRBJ2-7, with TRBD2 identical over 7 bases. Germline CDR1 is SGHKS and CDR2 is YYEKEE (reference sequence). The length of the CDR3 is 14 residues. Trimming at V came to 2 bases and at J to 5 bases, leaving 7 bases not matched to a gene. CDR3 protein: CASSFWEGIDEQYF. The CDR3 DNA reads TGTGCCAGCAGCTTTTGGGAGGGTATCGACGAGCAGTACTTC.

The CDR3 protein is CASSPLGAGANVLTF. As DNA, the CDR3 is TGTGCCAGCTCACCACTGGGGGCTGGGGCCAACGTCCTGACTTTC. The chain links TRBV18 to TRBJ2-6; D is tentatively TRBD1 or TRBD2 (5 bases each). Germline V gene data show CDR1 as KGHSH and CDR2 as LQKENI. The CDR3 covers 15 residues. The V and J ends lost 1 base and 2 bases respectively, with 6 bases between them.

This clonotype was detected only a few times. This chain connects TRBV10-1 to TRBJ2-3; TRBD2 might be the D (6 bases). The ends were cut back, 6 bases at V and 6 bases at J, with 22 bases in the middle. Germline assignment: CDR1 WNHNN and CDR2 SYGVQD (reference sequence). The CDR3 loop spans 16 amino acids. CDR3 sequence reads: CASSDGTALVSDTQYF. CDR3 sequence (DNA): TGCGCCAGCAGCGATGGGACTGCCTTAGTGTCCGATACGCAGTATTTT.

The CDR3 loop reads CSVGGGPLSYEQYF. In DNA, the CDR3 is TGCAGCGTTGGGGGGGGTCCCCTCTCCTACGAGCAGTACTTC. The chain recombines TRBV29-1 with TRBJ2-7; 7 bases are a match to TRBD2. CDR1 and CDR2 from the germline V gene are SQVTM and ANQGSEA. V gave up 4 bases and J gave up 0 bases; unmatched junction bases: 6. The CDR3 is 14 amino acids.

The V gene is TRBV11-2, the J gene TRBJ2-3, with 7 bases aligning to TRBD2. The CDR3 runs to 15 residues. V was pared by 5 bases and J by 0 bases, with 5 bases of the junction left unmatched. In germline, CDR1 is SGHAT, CDR2 FQNNGV. CDR3 in amino acids: CASSLGTISTDTQYF. CDR3 sequence (DNA): TGTGCCAGCAGCCTCGGGACTATCAGCACAGATACGCAGTATTTT.